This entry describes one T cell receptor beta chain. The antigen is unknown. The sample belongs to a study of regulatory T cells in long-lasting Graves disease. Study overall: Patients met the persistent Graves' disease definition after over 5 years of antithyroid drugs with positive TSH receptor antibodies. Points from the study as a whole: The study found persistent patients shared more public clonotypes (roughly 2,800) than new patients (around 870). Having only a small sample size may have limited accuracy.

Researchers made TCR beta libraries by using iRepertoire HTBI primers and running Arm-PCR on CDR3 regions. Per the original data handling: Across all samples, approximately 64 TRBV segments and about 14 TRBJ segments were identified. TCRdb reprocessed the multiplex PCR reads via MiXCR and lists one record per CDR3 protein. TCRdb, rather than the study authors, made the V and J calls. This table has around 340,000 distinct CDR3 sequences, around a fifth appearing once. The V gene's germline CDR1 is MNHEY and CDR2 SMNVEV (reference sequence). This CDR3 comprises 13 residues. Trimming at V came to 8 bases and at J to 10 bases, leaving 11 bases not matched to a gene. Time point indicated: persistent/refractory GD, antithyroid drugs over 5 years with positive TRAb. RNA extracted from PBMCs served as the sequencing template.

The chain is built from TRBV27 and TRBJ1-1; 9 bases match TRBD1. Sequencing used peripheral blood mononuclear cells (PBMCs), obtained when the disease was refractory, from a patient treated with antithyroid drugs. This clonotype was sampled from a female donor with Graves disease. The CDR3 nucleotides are TGTGCCAGCTCATGGCCGGGACAGGGACGAGCTTTCTTT. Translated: CASSWPGQGRAFF.